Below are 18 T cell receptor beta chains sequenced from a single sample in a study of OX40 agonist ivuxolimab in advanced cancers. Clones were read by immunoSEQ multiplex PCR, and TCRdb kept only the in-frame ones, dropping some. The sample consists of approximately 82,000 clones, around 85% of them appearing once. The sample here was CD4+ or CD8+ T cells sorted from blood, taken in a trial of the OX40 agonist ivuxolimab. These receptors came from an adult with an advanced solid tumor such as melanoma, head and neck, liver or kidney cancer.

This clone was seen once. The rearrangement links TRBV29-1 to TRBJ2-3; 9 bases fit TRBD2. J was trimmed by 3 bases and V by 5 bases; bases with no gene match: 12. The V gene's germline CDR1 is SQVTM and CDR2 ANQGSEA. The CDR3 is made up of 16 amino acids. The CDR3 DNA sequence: TGCAGCGTTTCCTCCCCGTGGAGCGGGGGGACAGATACGCAGTATTTT. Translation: CSVSSPWSGGTDTQYF.

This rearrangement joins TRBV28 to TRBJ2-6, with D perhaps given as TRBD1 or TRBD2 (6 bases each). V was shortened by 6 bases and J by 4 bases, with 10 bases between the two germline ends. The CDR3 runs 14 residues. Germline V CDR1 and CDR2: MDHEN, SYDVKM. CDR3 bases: TGTGCCAGCAGAGGGGGGTCAGGGGCCAACGTCCTGACTTTC. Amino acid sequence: CASRGGSGANVLTF.

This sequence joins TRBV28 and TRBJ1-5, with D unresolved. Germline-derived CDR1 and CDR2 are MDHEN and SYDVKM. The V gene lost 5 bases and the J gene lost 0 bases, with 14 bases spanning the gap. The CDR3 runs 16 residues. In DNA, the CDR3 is TGTGCCAGCAGTCCCATACGGCAGTATAGCAATCAGCCCCAGCATTTT. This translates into CASSPIRQYSNQPQHF.

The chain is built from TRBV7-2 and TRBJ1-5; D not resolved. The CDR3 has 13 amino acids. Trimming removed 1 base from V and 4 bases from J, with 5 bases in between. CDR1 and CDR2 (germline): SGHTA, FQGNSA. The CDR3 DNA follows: TGTGCCAGCAGCTTAGACACGAATCAGCCCCAGCATTTT. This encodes CASSLDTNQPQHF.

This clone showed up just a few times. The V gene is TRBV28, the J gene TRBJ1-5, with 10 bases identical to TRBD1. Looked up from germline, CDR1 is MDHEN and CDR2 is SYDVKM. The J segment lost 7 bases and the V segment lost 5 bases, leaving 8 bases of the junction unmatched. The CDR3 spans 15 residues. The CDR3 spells CASSPWTGGDQPQHF. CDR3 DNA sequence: TGTGCCAGCAGTCCATGGACAGGGGGTGACCAGCCCCAGCATTTT.

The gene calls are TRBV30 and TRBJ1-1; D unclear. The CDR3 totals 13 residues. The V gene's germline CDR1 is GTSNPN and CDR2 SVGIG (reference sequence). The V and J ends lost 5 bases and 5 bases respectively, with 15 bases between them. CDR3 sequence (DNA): TGTGCCTGGGCCCGGACCAGAAGGACTGAAGCTTTCTTT. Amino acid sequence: CAWARTRRTEAFF.

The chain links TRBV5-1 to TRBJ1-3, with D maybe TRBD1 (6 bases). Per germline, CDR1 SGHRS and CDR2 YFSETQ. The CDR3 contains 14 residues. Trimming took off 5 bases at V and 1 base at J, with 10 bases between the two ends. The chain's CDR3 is CASSYDRSGNTIYF. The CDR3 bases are TGCGCCAGCAGTTATGACAGGTCTGGAAACACCATATATTTT. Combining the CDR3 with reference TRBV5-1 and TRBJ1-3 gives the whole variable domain KAGVTQTPRYLIKTRGQQVTLSCSPISGHRSVSWYQQTPGQGLQFLFEYFSETQRNKGNFPGRFSGRQFSNSRSEMNVSTLELGDSALYLCASSYDRSGNTIYFGEGSWLTVV.

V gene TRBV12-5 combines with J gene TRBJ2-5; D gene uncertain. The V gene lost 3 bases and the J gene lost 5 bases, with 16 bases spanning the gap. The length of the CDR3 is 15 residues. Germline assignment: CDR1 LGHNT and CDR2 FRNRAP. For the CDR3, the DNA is TGTGCTAGTGGTTTCGATGACCCAAGACGGGAGACCCAGTACTTC. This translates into CASGFDDPRRETQYF.

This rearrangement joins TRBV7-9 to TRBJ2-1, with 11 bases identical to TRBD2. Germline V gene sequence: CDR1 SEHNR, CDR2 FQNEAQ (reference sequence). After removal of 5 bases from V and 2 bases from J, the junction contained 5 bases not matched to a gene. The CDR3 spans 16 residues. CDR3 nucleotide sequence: TGTGCCAGCAGCCTACTAGCGGGGGCCACCTACAATGAGCAGTTCTTC. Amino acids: CASSLLAGATYNEQFF.

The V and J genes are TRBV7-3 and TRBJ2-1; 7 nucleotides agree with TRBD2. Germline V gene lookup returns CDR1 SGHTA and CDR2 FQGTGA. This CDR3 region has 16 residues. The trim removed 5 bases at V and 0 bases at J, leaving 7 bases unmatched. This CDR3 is CASSQLGGTSYNEQFF. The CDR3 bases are TGTGCCAGCAGCCAACTCGGGGGGACCTCCTACAATGAGCAGTTCTTC.

The CDR3 loop reads CASSLGQVGTEAFF. The CDR3 nucleotides read TGTGCCAGCAGCTTAGGACAGGTGGGCACTGAAGCTTTCTTT. The chain combines TRBV5-8 with TRBJ1-1; TRBD1 agrees at 7 bases. The CDR3 consists of 14 residues. Germline V gene sequence: CDR1 SGHTS, CDR2 YDEGEE. The ends lost 2 bases at V and 4 bases at J; junction bases unmatched: 5.

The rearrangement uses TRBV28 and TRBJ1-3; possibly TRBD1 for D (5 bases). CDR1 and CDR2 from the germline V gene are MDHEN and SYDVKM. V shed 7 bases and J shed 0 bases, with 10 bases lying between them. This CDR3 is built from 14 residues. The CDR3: CASTPGGSGNTIYF. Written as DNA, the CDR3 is TGTGCCAGCACCCCCGGGGGCTCTGGAAACACCATATATTTT.

CDR3 coding DNA: TGTGCCAGCAGCATTATGACAGGGGCCGAGCAGTACTTC. Translating it yields CASSIMTGAEQYF. V gene TRBV7-2 combines with J gene TRBJ2-7, with 8 positions matching TRBD1. The CDR3 is made up of 13 amino acids. Germline loops: CDR1 SGHTA, CDR2 FQGNSA. Germline trimming cut 5 bases from V and 6 bases from J; bases unmatched to any gene: 6.

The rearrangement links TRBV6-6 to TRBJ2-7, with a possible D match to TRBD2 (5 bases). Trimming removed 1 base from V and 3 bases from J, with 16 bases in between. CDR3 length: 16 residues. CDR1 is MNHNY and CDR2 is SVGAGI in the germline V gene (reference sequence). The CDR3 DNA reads TGTGCCAGCAGTTACTTTGTAGCGTCCCCTCTCTACGAGCAGTACTTC. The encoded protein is CASSYFVASPLYEQYF.

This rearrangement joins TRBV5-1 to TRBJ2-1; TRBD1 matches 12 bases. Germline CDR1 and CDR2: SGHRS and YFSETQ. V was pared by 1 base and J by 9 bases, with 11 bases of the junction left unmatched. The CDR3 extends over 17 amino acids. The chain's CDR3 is CASSLRSGDRGRGEQFF. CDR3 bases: TGCGCCAGCAGCTTGAGGAGCGGGGACAGGGGGCGCGGTGAGCAGTTCTTC.

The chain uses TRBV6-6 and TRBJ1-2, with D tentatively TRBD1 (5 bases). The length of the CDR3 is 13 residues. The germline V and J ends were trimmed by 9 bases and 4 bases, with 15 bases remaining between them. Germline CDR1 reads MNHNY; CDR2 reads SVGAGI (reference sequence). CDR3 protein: CASQYSQGYGYTF. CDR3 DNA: TGTGCCAGTCAGTACAGCCAGGGCTATGGCTACACCTTC.

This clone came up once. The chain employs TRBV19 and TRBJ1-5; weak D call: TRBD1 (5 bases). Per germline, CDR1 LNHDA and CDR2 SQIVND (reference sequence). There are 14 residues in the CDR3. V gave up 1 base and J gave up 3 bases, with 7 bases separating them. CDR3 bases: TGTGCCAGTAGTATAGGACAGTTCAATCAGCCCCAGCATTTT. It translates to CASSIGQFNQPQHF.

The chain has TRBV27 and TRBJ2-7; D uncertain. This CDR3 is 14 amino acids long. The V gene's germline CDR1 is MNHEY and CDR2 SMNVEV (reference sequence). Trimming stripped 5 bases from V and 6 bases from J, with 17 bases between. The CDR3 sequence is CASSPNWASIEQYF. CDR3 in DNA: TGTGCCAGCAGTCCTAACTGGGCAAGTATCGAGCAGTACTTC.